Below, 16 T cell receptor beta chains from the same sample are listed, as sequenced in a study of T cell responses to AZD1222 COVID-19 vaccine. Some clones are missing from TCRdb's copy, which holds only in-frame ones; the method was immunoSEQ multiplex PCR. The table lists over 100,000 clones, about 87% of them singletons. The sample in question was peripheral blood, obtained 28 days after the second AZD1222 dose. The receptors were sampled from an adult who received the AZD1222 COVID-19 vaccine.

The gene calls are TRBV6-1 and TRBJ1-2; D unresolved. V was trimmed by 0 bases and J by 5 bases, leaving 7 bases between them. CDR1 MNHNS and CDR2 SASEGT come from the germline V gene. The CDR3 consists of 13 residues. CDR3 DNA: TGTGCCAGCAGTGAAGCACGGATATATGGCTACACCTTC. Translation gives CASSEARIYGYTF.

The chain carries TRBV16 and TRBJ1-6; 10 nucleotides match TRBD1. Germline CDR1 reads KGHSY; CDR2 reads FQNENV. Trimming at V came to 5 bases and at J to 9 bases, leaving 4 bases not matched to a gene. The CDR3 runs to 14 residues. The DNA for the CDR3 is TGTGCCAGCAGCTACGACAGGGGGCTTTCACCCCTCCACTTT. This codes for CASSYDRGLSPLHF.

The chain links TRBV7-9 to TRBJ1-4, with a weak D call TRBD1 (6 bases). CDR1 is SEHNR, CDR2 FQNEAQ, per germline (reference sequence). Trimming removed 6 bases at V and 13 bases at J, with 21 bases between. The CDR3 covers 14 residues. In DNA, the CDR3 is TGTGCCAGCAGTTCACAGGGTCACCAGGGGCGACTGTTTTTT. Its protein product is CASSSQGHQGRLFF. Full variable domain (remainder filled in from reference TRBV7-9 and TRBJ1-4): DTGVSQNPRHKITKRGQNVTFRCDPISEHNRLYWYRQTLGQGPEFLTYFQNEAQLEKSRLLSDRFSAERPKGSFSTLEIQRTEQGDSAMYLCASSSQGHQGRLFFGSGTQLSVL.

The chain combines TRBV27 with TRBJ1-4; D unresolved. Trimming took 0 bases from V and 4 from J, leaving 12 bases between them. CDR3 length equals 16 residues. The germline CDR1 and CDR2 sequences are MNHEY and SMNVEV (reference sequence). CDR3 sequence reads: CASSLSRTGFNEKLFF. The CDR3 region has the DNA TGTGCCAGCAGTTTATCCCGGACGGGTTTTAATGAAAAACTGTTTTTT.

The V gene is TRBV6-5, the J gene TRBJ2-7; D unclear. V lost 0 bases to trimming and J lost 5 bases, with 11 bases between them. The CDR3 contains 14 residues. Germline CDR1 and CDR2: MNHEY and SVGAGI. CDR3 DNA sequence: TGTGCCAGCAGTTACTCCGACAAGGGCCACGAGCAGTACTTC. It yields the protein CASSYSDKGHEQYF.

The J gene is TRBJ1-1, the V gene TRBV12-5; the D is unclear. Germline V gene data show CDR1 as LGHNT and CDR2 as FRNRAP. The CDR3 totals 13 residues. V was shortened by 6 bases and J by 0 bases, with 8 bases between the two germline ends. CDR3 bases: TGTGCTAGTGGCCTCGACATGAACACTGAAGCTTTCTTT. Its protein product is CASGLDMNTEAFF. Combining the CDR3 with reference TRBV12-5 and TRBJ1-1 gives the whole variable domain DARVTQTPRHKVTEMGQEVTMRCQPILGHNTVFWYRQTMMQGLELLAYFRNRAPLDDSGMPKDRFSAEMPDATLATLKIQPSEPRDSAVYFCASGLDMNTEAFFGQGTRLTVV.

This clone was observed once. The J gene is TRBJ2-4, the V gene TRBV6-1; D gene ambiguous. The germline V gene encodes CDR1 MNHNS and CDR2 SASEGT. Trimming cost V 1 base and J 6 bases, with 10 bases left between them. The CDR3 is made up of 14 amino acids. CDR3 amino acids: CASSEVQRINIQYF. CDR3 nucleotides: TGTGCCAGCAGTGAAGTACAGAGAATAAACATTCAGTACTTC.

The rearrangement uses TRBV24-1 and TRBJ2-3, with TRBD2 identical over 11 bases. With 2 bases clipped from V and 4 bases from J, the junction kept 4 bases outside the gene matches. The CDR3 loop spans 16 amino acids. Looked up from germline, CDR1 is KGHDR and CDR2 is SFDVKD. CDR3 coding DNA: TGTGCCACCAGTGATTATAGCGGGGGGGCCTCAGATACGCAGTATTTT. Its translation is CATSDYSGGASDTQYF.

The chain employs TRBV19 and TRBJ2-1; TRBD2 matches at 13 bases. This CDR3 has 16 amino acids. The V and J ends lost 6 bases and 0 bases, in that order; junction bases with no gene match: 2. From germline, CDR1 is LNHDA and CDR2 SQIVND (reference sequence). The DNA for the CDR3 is TGTGCCAGTAGCAGGACTAGCGGGAGCTCCTACAATGAGCAGTTCTTC. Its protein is CASSRTSGSSYNEQFF.

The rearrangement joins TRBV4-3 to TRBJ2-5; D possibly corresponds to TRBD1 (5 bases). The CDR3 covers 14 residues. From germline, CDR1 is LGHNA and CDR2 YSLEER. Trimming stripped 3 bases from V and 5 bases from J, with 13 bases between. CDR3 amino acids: CASSQGTGSETQYF. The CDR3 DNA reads TGCGCCAGCAGCCAGGGTACAGGTTCGGAGACCCAGTACTTC.

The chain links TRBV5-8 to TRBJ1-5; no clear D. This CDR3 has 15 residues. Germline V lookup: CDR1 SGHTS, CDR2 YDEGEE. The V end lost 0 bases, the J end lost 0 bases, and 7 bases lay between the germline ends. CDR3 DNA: TGTGCCAGCAGCTTGGACGGGAATAGCAATCAGCCCCAGCATTTT. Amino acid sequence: CASSLDGNSNQPQHF. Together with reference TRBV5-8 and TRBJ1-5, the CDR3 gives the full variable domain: EAGVTQSPTHLIKTRGQQATLRCSPISGHTSVYWYQQALGLGLQFLLWYDEGEERNRGNFPPRFSGRQFPNYSSELNVNALELEDSALYLCASSLDGNSNQPQHFGDGTRLSIL.

The CDR3 DNA reads TGTGCCAGTAGTATGCCCCGTCTGGGGCTAGTCGAGCAGTACTTC. Its protein is CASSMPRLGLVEQYF. The rearrangement joins TRBV19 to TRBJ2-7, with D tentatively TRBD1 (5 bases). CDR1 and CDR2 (germline): LNHDA, SQIVND (reference sequence). CDR3 length: 15 residues. The V gene lost 3 bases and the J gene lost 6 bases, with 18 bases spanning the gap.

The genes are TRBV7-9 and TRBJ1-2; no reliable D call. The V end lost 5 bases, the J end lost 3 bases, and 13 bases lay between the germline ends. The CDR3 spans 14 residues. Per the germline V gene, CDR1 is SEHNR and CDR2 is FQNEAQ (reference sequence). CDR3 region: CASSRGGVDYGYTF. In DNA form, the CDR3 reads TGTGCCAGCAGCCGGGGTGGGGTGGACTATGGCTACACCTTC.

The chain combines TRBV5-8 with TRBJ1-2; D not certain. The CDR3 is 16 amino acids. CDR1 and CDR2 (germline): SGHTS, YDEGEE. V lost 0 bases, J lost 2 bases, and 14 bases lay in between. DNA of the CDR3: TGTGCCAGCAGCTTGGCTCCGGCCGCTTCCAACTATGGCTACACCTTC. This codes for CASSLAPAASNYGYTF. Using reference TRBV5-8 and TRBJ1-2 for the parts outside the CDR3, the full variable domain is EAGVTQSPTHLIKTRGQQATLRCSPISGHTSVYWYQQALGLGLQFLLWYDEGEERNRGNFPPRFSGRQFPNYSSELNVNALELEDSALYLCASSLAPAASNYGYTFGSGTRLTVV.

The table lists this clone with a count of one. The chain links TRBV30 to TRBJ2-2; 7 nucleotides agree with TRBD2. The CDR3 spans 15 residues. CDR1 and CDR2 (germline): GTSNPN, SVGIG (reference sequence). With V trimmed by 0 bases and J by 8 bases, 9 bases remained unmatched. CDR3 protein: CAWSVAASGAGELFF. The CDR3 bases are TGTGCCTGGAGTGTGGCGGCTAGCGGAGCGGGGGAGCTGTTTTTT.

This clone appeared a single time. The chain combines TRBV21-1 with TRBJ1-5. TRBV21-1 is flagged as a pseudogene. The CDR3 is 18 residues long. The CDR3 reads CASSKGELESGENQPQHF. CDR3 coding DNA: TGTGCCAGCAGCAAAGGGGAGCTAGAAAGCGGGGAAAATCAGCCCCAGCATTTT.